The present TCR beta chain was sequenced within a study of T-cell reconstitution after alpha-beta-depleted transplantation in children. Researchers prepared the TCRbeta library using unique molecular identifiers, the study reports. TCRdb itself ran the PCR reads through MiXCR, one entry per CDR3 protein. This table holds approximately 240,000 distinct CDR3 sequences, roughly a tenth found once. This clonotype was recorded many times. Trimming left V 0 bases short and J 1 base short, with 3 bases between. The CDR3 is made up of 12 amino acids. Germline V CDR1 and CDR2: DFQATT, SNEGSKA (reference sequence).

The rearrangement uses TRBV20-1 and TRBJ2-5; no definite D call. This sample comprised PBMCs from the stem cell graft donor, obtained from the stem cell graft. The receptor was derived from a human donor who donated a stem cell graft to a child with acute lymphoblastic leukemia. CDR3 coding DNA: TGCAGTGCTAGAGATACCCAAGAGACCCAGTACTTC. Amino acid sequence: CSARDTQETQYF.